The rows below give T cell receptor beta chains drawn from one sample of a study of cytomegalovirus exposure and HLA in healthy donors. Here immunoSEQ multiplex PCR was the method, and the copy in TCRdb shows in-frame clones only, minus some. Of about 130,000 clones listed, 73% are singletons. What was sequenced was PBMCs. The receptors were gathered from a man in his 60s in good health and CMV-seropositive. The CDR3 runs from the conserved cysteine through the conserved F or W. Each record gives: V gene, J gene, clone size, CDR3 protein. For some rows the clone size is stated as once, few or many, or as a class when expanded; others skip it.

V gene: TRBV11-1
J gene: TRBJ2-7
clone size: .
CDR3 protein: CASSERLAGGGEQYF

V gene: TRBV6-6
J gene: .
clone size: .
CDR3 protein: CASSYDLTAFYEQYF

V gene: TRBV5-4
J gene: TRBJ2-3
clone size: .
CDR3 protein: CASSLETGTDTQYF

V gene: TRBV28
J gene: TRBJ1-2
clone size: .
CDR3 protein: CASRPRGYGYTF

V gene: TRBV28
J gene: TRBJ1-2
clone size: .
CDR3 protein: CASSEGGNYGYTF

V gene: TRBV27
J gene: TRBJ2-4
clone size: .
CDR3 protein: CASSKGTFRNIQYF

V gene: TRBV2
J gene: TRBJ2-1
clone size: .
CDR3 protein: CASSERQGSNEQFF

V gene: TRBV6-4
J gene: TRBJ2-1
clone size: few
CDR3 protein: CASSEGTELDEQFF

V gene: TRBV6-1
J gene: TRBJ2-5
clone size: few
CDR3 protein: CASGGGGSQETQYF

V gene: TRBV14
J gene: TRBJ1-2
clone size: .
CDR3 protein: CASSQNLGSGYTF

V gene: TRBV6-1
J gene: TRBJ2-7
clone size: .
CDR3 protein: CASSLGAPYF

V gene: TRBV27
J gene: TRBJ2-7
clone size: .
CDR3 protein: CASSSGYEQYF

V gene: TRBV21-1
J gene: TRBJ1-5
clone size: few
CDR3 protein: CASSKSLSGNQPQHF

V gene: TRBV5-1
J gene: TRBJ1-6
clone size: few
CDR3 protein: CASSLGTVDSPLHF

V gene: TRBV4-1
J gene: TRBJ1-5
clone size: once
CDR3 protein: CASSQVGDGPQHF

V gene: TRBV5-4
J gene: TRBJ1-2
clone size: few
CDR3 protein: CASSLRQGTIGGYTF

V gene: TRBV19
J gene: TRBJ1-5
clone size: few
CDR3 protein: CASSLTGGLSQPQHF

V gene: TRBV5-1
J gene: TRBJ1-4
clone size: few
CDR3 protein: CASSPSGTAEKLFF

V gene: TRBV5-1
J gene: TRBJ2-5
clone size: .
CDR3 protein: CASSSRDNQETQYF

V gene: TRBV2
J gene: TRBJ2-7
clone size: few
CDR3 protein: CASKPRAYEQYF

V gene: TRBV28
J gene: TRBJ2-7
clone size: .
CDR3 protein: CASRGYYRDREREQYF

V gene: TRBV5-1
J gene: TRBJ2-5
clone size: .
CDR3 protein: CASSSAGGETQYF

V gene: TRBV6-6
J gene: TRBJ2-7
clone size: .
CDR3 protein: CASSYLYEQYF

V gene: TRBV29-1
J gene: TRBJ2-1
clone size: .
CDR3 protein: CSVEGGTGANEQFF

V gene: TRBV7-8
J gene: TRBJ2-1
clone size: .
CDR3 protein: CASSLPSGYNEQFF

V gene: TRBV6-5
J gene: TRBJ1-5
clone size: .
CDR3 protein: CASSRGGSSNQPQHF

V gene: TRBV6-1
J gene: TRBJ1-6
clone size: .
CDR3 protein: CASSGQQGALHF

V gene: TRBV5-1
J gene: TRBJ2-5
clone size: .
CDR3 protein: CASSPQGGETQYF

V gene: TRBV29-1
J gene: TRBJ1-1
clone size: .
CDR3 protein: CSVSGGASTEAFF

V gene: TRBV7-9
J gene: TRBJ2-7
clone size: .
CDR3 protein: CSSSPGLAGGNEQYF

V gene: TRBV7-6
J gene: TRBJ2-2
clone size: few
CDR3 protein: CASSSLQGYTGELFF

V gene: TRBV30
J gene: TRBJ1-2
clone size: .
CDR3 protein: CAWSPRTGSGYTF

V gene: TRBV10-2
J gene: TRBJ1-4
clone size: .
CDR3 protein: CASCGGPFEKLFF

V gene: TRBV19
J gene: TRBJ2-5
clone size: .
CDR3 protein: CASSTLGAGTRETQYF

V gene: TRBV5-1
J gene: TRBJ2-1
clone size: .
CDR3 protein: CASSLERNGNEQFF

V gene: TRBV4-2
J gene: TRBJ1-2
clone size: .
CDR3 protein: CASSQDPGTVNYGYTF

V gene: TRBV4-1
J gene: TRBJ2-3
clone size: .
CDR3 protein: CASRRQGASTDTQYF

V gene: TRBV11-3
J gene: TRBJ2-2
clone size: .
CDR3 protein: CASSPARGAGELFF

V gene: TRBV11-2
J gene: TRBJ2-7
clone size: .
CDR3 protein: CASRVTGEVHEQYF

V gene: TRBV10-3
J gene: TRBJ1-1
clone size: .
CDR3 protein: CAISESSGGTEAFF

V gene: TRBV5-1
J gene: TRBJ2-3
clone size: .
CDR3 protein: CASRHEPGLAGEDTQYF

V gene: TRBV30
J gene: TRBJ1-6
clone size: .
CDR3 protein: CAWSGSGGGHSPLHF

V gene: TRBV5-8
J gene: TRBJ1-2
clone size: .
CDR3 protein: CASSLRQGVGYTF

V gene: TRBV30
J gene: TRBJ1-2
clone size: .
CDR3 protein: CASGQGARSYGYTF

V gene: TRBV28
J gene: TRBJ1-1
clone size: once
CDR3 protein: CASTDRGGAFF

V gene: TRBV25-1
J gene: TRBJ1-2
clone size: .
CDR3 protein: CASSANRGHYGYTF

V gene: TRBV10-3
J gene: TRBJ1-1
clone size: once
CDR3 protein: CAIRREVGNTEAFF

V gene: TRBV6-5
J gene: TRBJ1-4
clone size: few
CDR3 protein: CASSYSSGAGNEKLFF

V gene: TRBV28
J gene: TRBJ1-4
clone size: .
CDR3 protein: CASGQGVDEKLFF

V gene: TRBV11-3
J gene: TRBJ2-5
clone size: .
CDR3 protein: CASSSGLAGGPGETQYF

V gene: TRBV28
J gene: TRBJ2-7
clone size: .
CDR3 protein: CASSLTGGAYEQYF

V gene: TRBV5-1
J gene: TRBJ1-2
clone size: .
CDR3 protein: CASGAGDFIPYGYTF

V gene: TRBV29-1
J gene: TRBJ1-2
clone size: .
CDR3 protein: CSVLGQKVNGYTF

V gene: TRBV2
J gene: TRBJ2-3
clone size: .
CDR3 protein: CASIRSAREVADTQYF

V gene: TRBV6-5
J gene: TRBJ1-1
clone size: few
CDR3 protein: CASSTTGASAFF

V gene: TRBV5-1
J gene: .
clone size: .
CDR3 protein: CASSLGQGLSYEQYF

V gene: TRBV27
J gene: TRBJ1-1
clone size: .
CDR3 protein: CASRDNIRGVAFF

V gene: TRBV7-8
J gene: TRBJ2-7
clone size: .
CDR3 protein: CASSLDREEQYF